One and the same sample provided the 22 T cell receptor beta chains below, sequenced in a study of tumor-infiltrating lymphocytes in primary liver carcinoma. The input was roughly 0.5 ug total RNA; TCR beta cDNA was made from it with a constant-region primer. A slightly modified ARM-PCR protocol with three nested multiplex PCR rounds produced these TCR beta libraries. The first two PCR rounds used TRBV1-TRBV30 primers with a Cbeta primer, approximately 10 cycles each. Each CDR3 protein gets one entry after TCRdb re-called the multiplex PCR reads with MiXCR. Seen here are approximately 210,000 distinct CDR3 sequences, around 60% observed once, and the top ten hold roughly 6.4%. The authors took blood RNA from unsorted whole blood and also extracted germline DNA. Sequencing was done on a sample of peripheral blood. These receptors were collected from a woman between 55 and 75 years old with primary liver carcinoma and hepatitis B virus infection.

The chain combines TRBV6-5 with TRBJ2-1, with 8 bases aligning to TRBD1. V dropped 1 base and J dropped 7; count of bases not matched to a gene: 18. The CDR3 runs 19 residues. The germline V gene has CDR1 MNHEY and CDR2 SVGAGI. In DNA form, the CDR3 reads TGTGCCAGCAGTTACTATGGCGCCAGGGGGCTAAATCAGAAAAATGAGCAGTTCTTC. It codes for CASSYYGARGLNQKNEQFF.

Remarks on this clonotype: Given a much more abundant clone one base away, this may be a read error. J is TRBJ1-1 and V is TRBV29-1; the match to TRBD1 covers 7 bases. Germline CDR1 and CDR2: SQVTM and ANQGSEA. CDR3 size: 14 residues. The CDR3: CNVVREGAVTEAFF. The CDR3 region has the DNA TGCAACGTTGTTAGAGAGGGGGCGGTCACTGAAGCTTTCTTT.

As regards this clonotype: Being one base from a much bigger clone, this may be a read error. The chain has TRBV12-3 or TRBV12-4 and TRBJ2-1; D is perhaps TRBD2 (6 bases). This CDR3 is built from 13 residues. The DNA of the CDR3 is TGTACCTCCGTCGGGAGCGGGCATAATAAGCAGTTCTTC. This sequence encodes CTSVGSGHNKQFF.

The CDR3 nucleotides read TGTGCCACCAGCAGAGTCACCTACACAGATACGCAGTATTTT. Translated, it gives CATSRVTYTDTQYF. This chain links TRBV15 with TRBJ2-3, with D unclear. The ends were cut back, 1 base at V and 2 bases at J, with 7 bases in the middle. The CDR3 consists of 14 residues. Germline-derived CDR1 and CDR2 are LNHNV and YYDKDF (reference sequence).

In its sample, this clonotype was seen a few times. The chain links TRBV7-9 to TRBJ2-1; D not resolved. Germline V gene sequence: CDR1 SEHNR, CDR2 FQNEAQ (reference sequence). This CDR3 region has 13 residues. Between the trimmed V and J ends, which lost 3 bases and 7 bases, there was a span of 10 bases. The CDR3 region is CASSLIESNEQFF. CDR3 nucleotide sequence: TGTGCCAGCAGCTTGATAGAATCTAATGAGCAGTTCTTC. Full variable domain (outside the CDR3, taken from reference TRBV7-9 and TRBJ2-1): DTGVSQNPRHKITKRGQNVTFRCDPISEHNRLYWYRQTLGQGPEFLTYFQNEAQLEKSRLLSDRFSAERPKGSFSTLEIQRTEQGDSAMYLCASSLIESNEQFFGPGTRLTVL.

The V call is TRBV29-1, the J call TRBJ2-7; no firm D call. V was cut by 2 bases and J by 2 bases, with 13 bases left in between. This CDR3 contains 14 residues. Germline CDR1 SQVTM, CDR2 ANQGSEA. The CDR3 DNA reads TGCAGCGTTGAAATGGGGATTAGGCCCTACGAGCAGTACTTC. Amino acid sequence: CSVEMGIRPYEQYF.

This clonotype was picked up many times. The chain links TRBV12-3 or TRBV12-4 to TRBJ2-7, with D possibly being TRBD1 (7 bases). The V end was cut by 3 bases, the J end by 2 bases, with 11 bases between. There are 14 residues in the CDR3. Written as DNA, the CDR3 is TGTGCCAGCAGTTTCGGAGGGGGCCCCTACGAGCAGTACTTC. Translation gives CASSFGGGPYEQYF.

V usage is TRBV5-1 and J usage is TRBJ2-7; 9 bases fit TRBD1. This CDR3 contains 14 residues. J was trimmed by 4 bases and V by 0 bases; bases with no gene match: 2. Germline V gives CDR1 SGHRS, CDR2 YFSETQ. CDR3 residues: CASSLEGQGYEQYF. CDR3 nucleotide sequence: TGCGCCAGCAGCTTGGAGGGACAGGGATACGAGCAGTACTTC.

To note about this clonotype: Without the conserved terminal phenylalanine or tryptophan, this CDR3 likely stems from a read error. The DNA is left out, because the CDR3 cannot be placed on it with certainty; the CDR3 is given as TCRdb lists it. V gene TRBV29-1 combines with J gene TRBJ2-7. Including both end residues, the CDR3 is 13 amino acids long. Germline CDR1 is SQVTM and CDR2 is ANQGSEA. The CDR3 is CSVGWVIGYEQCL.

This clonotype was seen just once. The junction departs from the called germline gene at one end, perhaps through a read error. The chain is built from TRBV6-1 and TRBJ2-7; tentatively, D is TRBD2 (6 bases). Germline CDR1 MNHNS, CDR2 SASEGT. The CDR3 spans 13 residues. The CDR3 bases are TGTGTCAGCAGTACGGGAGAGGAATACGAGCAGTACTTC. Protein: CVSSTGEEYEQYF.

The CDR3 DNA is TGTGCCAGCATCGGATGGACAGGGATCGACGCCGGGGAGCTGTTTTTT. Residues: CASIGWTGIDAGELFF. V gene TRBV14 combines with J gene TRBJ2-2; 8 nucleotides align to TRBD1. This CDR3 comprises 16 residues. Looked up from germline, CDR1 is SGHDN and CDR2 is FVKESK. Trimming removed 7 bases from V and 6 bases from J; junction bases left unmatched: 13.

The table lists this clonotype with many counts. The rearrangement uses TRBV4-1 and TRBJ2-5, with D perhaps matching TRBD1 or TRBD2 (6 bases each). The V and J ends lost 1 base and 0 bases respectively, with 18 bases between them. Looked up from germline, CDR1 is MGHRA and CDR2 is YSYEKL. This CDR3 has 18 amino acids. The CDR3 here is CASSQGPIRGDYQETQYF. The DNA of the CDR3 is TGCGCCAGCAGCCAAGGTCCCATAAGGGGGGACTACCAAGAGACCCAGTACTTC.

A note on this clonotype: A much larger clonotype is one base distant, so this may be a read error. The V gene is TRBV12-3 or TRBV12-4, the J gene TRBJ2-7; possible D gene TRBD2, 5 bases. This CDR3 has 15 amino acids. Deletions cut 1 base from V and 5 bases from J, with 15 bases between. The CDR3 coding sequence is TGTGCCAGCAGTTTAGGAGTCGGGAAGGCCAACGAGCAGTACTTC. Translating gives CASSLGVGKANEQYF.

This clonotype was observed a handful of times. It may be a read error: a sequence one base away is much more abundant. CDR3: CASIRDRGVEQFF. The CDR3 coding sequence is TGTGCCAGCATCCGGGACCGTGGCGTTGAGCAGTTCTTC. The chain has TRBV12-3 or TRBV12-4 and TRBJ2-1; either TRBD1 or TRBD2 may fit D (5 bases each). Between the trimmed V and J ends, which lost 7 bases and 9 bases, there was a span of 16 bases. The CDR3 is 13 amino acids.

CDR3 nucleotide sequence: TGTGCCAGCAGCCCCCGGCCGGGGACAGGGGCGGATGGCTACACCTTC. Translated: CASSPRPGTGADGYTF. The rearrangement joins TRBV9 to TRBJ1-2; 10 bases align to TRBD1. The CDR3 totals 16 residues. Germline V CDR1 and CDR2: SGDLS, YYNGEE. V gave up 4 bases and J gave up 6 bases; unmatched junction bases: 12.

The chain is built from TRBV5-1 and TRBJ1-2, with D unresolved. This CDR3 comprises 15 residues. Germline lookup yields CDR1 SGHRS and CDR2 YFSETQ. V dropped 1 base and J dropped 8 bases, with 18 bases sitting between them. The CDR3 nucleotides read TGCGCCAGCAGCTTGCAGGTGATAGGGCTGGAGGGCTACACCTTC. It specifies CASSLQVIGLEGYTF. The entire variable domain, with the rest obtained from reference TRBV5-1 and TRBJ1-2, is as follows: KAGVTQTPRYLIKTRGQQVTLSCSPISGHRSVSWYQQTPGQGLQFLFEYFSETQRNKGNFPGRFSGRQFSNSRSEMNVSTLELGDSALYLCASSLQVIGLEGYTFGSGTRLTVV.

This clonotype was recorded only once. A clone one base away is much larger, so this may be a read error. The gene calls are TRBV5-4 and TRBJ2-1; 11 nucleotides align to TRBD2. The CDR3 is 15 residues long. Trimming cost V 3 bases and J 6 bases; bases outside gene matches: 5. Germline CDR1 and CDR2: SGHNT and YYREEE (reference sequence). The CDR3 sequence: CASSSAGLAVNEQFF. The CDR3 coding sequence is TGTGCCAGCAGCTCGGCGGGACTAGCGGTCAATGAGCAGTTCTTC.

This clonotype turned up a few times. The V call is TRBV5-6, the J call TRBJ2-7, with D possibly TRBD2 on 5 matching bases. V lost 4 bases to trimming and J lost 4 bases, with 15 bases between them. Germline assignment: CDR1 SGHDT and CDR2 YYEEEE. The CDR3 totals 14 residues. CDR3 bases: TGTGCCAGCAGCCTGGGTGAGAGCGGTTACGAGCAGTACTTC. It is translated as CASSLGESGYEQYF. The full variable domain, completed using reference TRBV5-6 and TRBJ2-7, is DAGVTQSPTHLIKTRGQQVTLRCSPKSGHDTVSWYQQALGQGPQFIFQYYEEEERQRGNFPDRFSGHQFPNYSSELNVNALLLGDSALYLCASSLGESGYEQYFGPGTRLTVT.

As concerns this clonotype: A read error may explain this, as a much larger clone is one base away. This rearrangement joins TRBV12-3 or TRBV12-4 to TRBJ1-1, with D perhaps TRBD1 (5 bases). This CDR3 contains 16 residues. V lost 6 bases, J lost 3 bases, and 20 bases lay in between. The CDR3 nucleotides read TGTGCCAGCAGGGGGGGGTGCGGTAGGCAAGACACTGAAGCTTTCTTT. Protein product: CASRGGCGRQDTEAFF.

A note on this clonotype: The junction departs from germline at one end; a sequencing error may be responsible. The chain uses TRBV11-2 and TRBJ2-3, with D unclear. The CDR3 runs to 11 residues. In germline, CDR1 is SGHAT, CDR2 FQNNGV. The CDR3 loop is CAGSPLDTYYF. The CDR3 DNA reads TGTGCCGGCAGCCCTTTGGATACGTACTATTTT. Looking up the rest from reference TRBV11-2 and TRBJ2-3 gives the full variable domain: EAGVAQSPRYKIIEKRQSVAFWCNPISGHATLYWYQQILGQGPKLLIQFQNNGVVDDSQLPKDRFSAERLKGVDSTLKIQPAKLEDSAVYLCAGSPLDTYYFGPGTRLTVL.

This clonotype was counted many times. This chain joins TRBV29-1 and TRBJ2-7, with TRBD2 matching over 7 bases. Trimming at V came to 7 bases and at J to 6 bases, leaving 12 bases not matched to a gene. This CDR3 spans 13 amino acids. Germline CDR1 is SQVTM and CDR2 is ANQGSEA. Here the CDR3 reads CSGGGGSAGEQYF. The CDR3 DNA follows: TGCAGCGGGGGTGGCGGGAGTGCCGGCGAGCAGTACTTC.

This clonotype was seen at least ten times. The gene calls are TRBV11-1 and TRBJ2-7; 7 positions agree with TRBD1. Per the germline V gene, CDR1 is SGHAT and CDR2 is FQDESV (reference sequence). This CDR3 spans 13 amino acids. After removal of 5 bases from V and 7 bases from J, the junction contained 8 bases not matched to a gene. The CDR3: CASSRQGRGEQYF. CDR3 sequence (DNA): TGTGCCAGCAGCCGACAGGGTCGGGGAGAGCAGTACTTC.